Below, 12 T cell receptor beta chains from the same sample are listed, as sequenced in a study of PD-1 blockade in mismatch repair-deficient tumors. Their antigens remain unidentified. Using immunoSEQ multiplex PCR, the repertoire was profiled, and TCRdb retains in-frame clones only, with some absent. The repertoire includes some 16,000 clones, roughly four fifths of them detected once, and roughly 9.8% sits in the top ten. Time point: roughly 9-day in vitro stimulation with candidate neoantigen peptide 5. The specimen comprised cells cultured in vitro, sampled from a patient treated with pembrolizumab. These receptors all stem from an adult with mismatch repair-deficient cancer.

The V gene is TRBV5-4, the J gene TRBJ2-1, with TRBD2 matching 10 bases. From germline, CDR1 is SGHNT and CDR2 YYREEE (reference sequence). The CDR3 has 15 amino acids. With V trimmed by 5 bases and J by 8 bases, 10 bases remained unmatched. The CDR3 DNA is TGTGCCAGCAGTCTTCGGACTAGCGGTTCCGATGAGCAGTTCTTC. Its translation: CASSLRTSGSDEQFF.

The rearrangement links TRBV2 to TRBJ2-4, with 7 bases that match TRBD1. There are 16 residues in the CDR3. In germline, CDR1 is SNHLY, CDR2 FYNNEI. Trimming removed 6 bases from V and 1 base from J; junction bases left unmatched: 9. CDR3 region: CASRRGTARAKNIQYF. For the CDR3, the DNA is TGTGCCAGCAGGAGGGGGACAGCCCGGGCCAAAAACATTCAGTACTTC.

Only a few counts were recorded for this clone. J is TRBJ2-1 and V is TRBV5-6; D perhaps matches TRBD2 (5 bases). In germline, CDR1 is SGHDT, CDR2 YYEEEE. Deletions cut 0 bases from V and 4 bases from J, with 20 bases between. This CDR3 spans 18 amino acids. The DNA for the CDR3 is TGTGCCAGCAGCTTGGGGGGTTTCCTACCAACGGGATACAATGAGCAGTTCTTC. Translation gives CASSLGGFLPTGYNEQFF.

The chain carries TRBV9 and TRBJ2-3; TRBD2 matches at 9 bases. The junction had 2 bases not matched to a gene; V was cut back by 3 bases and J by 3 bases. CDR3 length: 14 residues. From germline, CDR1 is SGDLS and CDR2 YYNGEE. Here the CDR3 DNA reads TGTGCCAGCAGCGGTAGCGGGAGAACAGATACGCAGTATTTT. It yields the protein CASSGSGRTDTQYF.

V gene TRBV28 combines with J gene TRBJ1-1, with TRBD1 as a possible D gene (5 bases). V lost 2 bases and J 6 bases, leaving 10 bases between the germline ends. The CDR3 is 13 residues long. The germline V gene encodes CDR1 MDHEN and CDR2 SYDVKM. The CDR3 region is CASSLRQSAEAFF. The CDR3 nucleotides read TGTGCCAGCAGTTTACGACAGAGCGCTGAAGCTTTCTTT.

V and J are TRBV19 and TRBJ1-1; D gene ambiguous. Germline CDR1 is LNHDA and CDR2 is SQIVND (reference sequence). CDR3 length: 12 residues. V gave up 5 bases and J gave up 1 base, with 5 bases separating them. CDR3 amino acids: CASSRRNTEAFF. Here the CDR3 DNA reads TGTGCCAGTAGTCGGCGGAACACTGAAGCTTTCTTT.

This rearrangement joins TRBV4-2 to TRBJ2-1; 7 bases are shared with TRBD2. Trimming removed 4 bases from V and 5 bases from J; junction bases left unmatched: 14. CDR3 length equals 17 residues. The V gene's germline CDR1 is LGHNA and CDR2 YNFKEQ. This chain's CDR3 is CASSPRGPPSGHNEQFF. The CDR3 region has the DNA TGTGCCAGCAGCCCCCGAGGCCCCCCTAGCGGCCACAATGAGCAGTTCTTC.

The V call is TRBV6-5, the J call TRBJ2-7, with D perhaps assigned TRBD1 or TRBD2 (5 bases each). Germline CDR1 and CDR2: MNHEY and SVGAGI. Trimming took 5 bases from V and 4 from J, leaving 15 bases between them. The CDR3 has 14 amino acids. The CDR3 here is CASSDLGREYEQYF. The CDR3, as DNA: TGTGCCAGCAGTGACCTGGGACGCGAATACGAGCAGTACTTC.

V is TRBV9 and J is TRBJ2-1; TRBD2 aligns across 10 bases. This CDR3 comprises 15 residues. CDR1 SGDLS and CDR2 YYNGEE come from the germline V gene. V was clipped by 4 bases and J by 5 bases; unmatched bases: 6. CDR3: CASSPSGGDHNEQFF. The CDR3 region has the DNA TGTGCCAGCAGCCCCAGCGGGGGGGACCACAATGAGCAGTTCTTC. Full variable domain (missing parts from reference TRBV9 and TRBJ2-1): DSGVTQTPKHLITATGQRVTLRCSPRSGDLSVYWYQQSLDQGLQFLIQYYNGEERAKGNILERFSAQQFPDLHSELNLSSLELGDSALYFCASSPSGGDHNEQFFGPGTRLTVL.

The chain couples TRBV2 to TRBJ1-3; 8 bases line up with TRBD1. The CDR3 is 14 residues long. Germline assignment: CDR1 SNHLY and CDR2 FYNNEI. The ends lost 2 bases at V and 8 bases at J; junction bases unmatched: 5. DNA for the CDR3: TGTGCCAGCAGTGAATGGACAGGGATCGACACCATATATTTT. It specifies CASSEWTGIDTIYF.

CDR3 sequence (DNA): TGTGCCAGCAGCGTAGCTGGAATAGCGGGAGACGGCGAGCAGTACTTC. Its protein product is CASSVAGIAGDGEQYF. The chain uses TRBV9 and TRBJ2-7; 9 bases fit TRBD2. This CDR3 comprises 16 residues. Germline loops: CDR1 SGDLS, CDR2 YYNGEE. Trimming removed 0 bases from V and 6 bases from J; junction bases left unmatched: 10.

The gene calls are TRBV2 and TRBJ2-6; tentatively, D is TRBD2 (5 bases). CDR1 is SNHLY and CDR2 is FYNNEI in the germline V gene. The CDR3 is made up of 16 amino acids. Trimming removed 8 bases from V and 5 bases from J, with 19 bases in between. In nucleotides, the CDR3 is TGTGCCAGCCAAGCCGGACGGACTGCGTGGGCCAACGTCCTGACTTTC. Protein: CASQAGRTAWANVLTF.